What follows are 20 T cell receptor beta chains derived from one specimen sequenced in a study of cytomegalovirus exposure and HLA in healthy donors. Vbeta (60) and Jbeta (13) primers were used in the PCR. Profiling relied on immunoSEQ multiplex PCR, and the TCRdb table lists in-frame clones only, not all of them. The table lists approximately 170,000 clones, roughly 65% of them singletons. The sample comprised PBMCs. The origin of the receptors is a woman aged 18 to 35 in good health and CMV-seropositive.

The chain recombines TRBV7-3 with TRBJ1-1, with D maybe TRBD1 (6 bases). Deletions cut 2 bases from V and 1 base from J, with 11 bases between. Germline assignment: CDR1 SGHTA and CDR2 FQGTGA. The CDR3 loop spans 15 amino acids. The DNA for the CDR3 is TGTGCCAGCAGCTTATCGGGGGGCACGAACACTGAAGCTTTCTTT. Its protein product is CASSLSGGTNTEAFF.

The chain links TRBV5-4 to TRBJ1-2; 8 bases line up with TRBD1. Per germline, CDR1 SGHNT and CDR2 YYREEE (reference sequence). V gave up 0 bases and J gave up 5 bases; unmatched junction bases: 18. This CDR3 region has 19 residues. CDR3 nucleotides: TGTGCCAGCAGCTTGGCGGACAGGGTGCGATTTTCATCCAATTATGGCTACACCTTC. Residues: CASSLADRVRFSSNYGYTF.

The chain links TRBV19 to TRBJ1-5; no reliable D call. The length of the CDR3 is 12 residues. In germline, CDR1 is LNHDA, CDR2 SQIVND (reference sequence). Between the trimmed V and J ends, which lost 1 base and 9 bases, there was a span of 7 bases. In nucleotides, the CDR3 is TGTGCCAGTAGTATAGCGGGAGGGCCCCAGCATTTT. Translated: CASSIAGGPQHF.

The V and J genes are TRBV7-3 and TRBJ2-1; D remains ambiguous. Germline V gene lookup returns CDR1 SGHTA and CDR2 FQGTGA. V was shortened by 2 bases and J by 8 bases, with 13 bases between the two germline ends. This CDR3 is built from 14 residues. The CDR3 DNA reads as TGTGCCAGCAGCTTAGTAGGCGGCCGGGATGAGCAGTTCTTC. It codes for CASSLVGGRDEQFF.

The CDR3 DNA follows: TGTGCCTGGAGTGGAACAGGGATTCACTACGAGCAGTACTTC. Its protein is CAWSGTGIHYEQYF. The J gene is TRBJ2-7, the V gene TRBV30, with D possibly TRBD1 on 6 matching bases. Germline lookup yields CDR1 GTSNPN and CDR2 SVGIG (reference sequence). The germline V and J ends were trimmed by 1 base and 3 bases, with 13 bases remaining between them. This CDR3 region has 14 residues.

This chain links TRBV7-9 with TRBJ2-7; D perhaps matches TRBD2 (5 bases). The CDR3 consists of 14 residues. V was pared by 0 bases and J by 4 bases, with 10 bases between. Germline CDR1 and CDR2: SEHNR and FQNEAQ (reference sequence). CDR3 amino acids: CASSLAEEVYEQYF. CDR3 nucleotide sequence: TGTGCCAGCAGCTTAGCGGAGGAGGTGTACGAGCAGTACTTC.

This clone occurred a few times. The chain combines TRBV7-3 with TRBJ2-7, with D possibly matching TRBD1 (6 bases). Germline V gene sequence: CDR1 SGHTA, CDR2 FQGTGA. The CDR3 contains 16 residues. The V end lost 1 base, the J end lost 1 base, and 14 bases lay between the germline ends. The CDR3 DNA sequence: TGTGCCAGCAGCTTAAGGTGGTGGGACACTTCCTACGAGCAGTACTTC. This gives the protein CASSLRWWDTSYEQYF.

There are a few counts of this clone. The rearrangement joins TRBV10-1 to TRBJ2-1; maybe TRBD2 (6 bases). Germline lookup yields CDR1 WNHNN and CDR2 SYGVQD (reference sequence). V was trimmed by 4 bases and J by 4 bases, leaving 11 bases between them. The CDR3 loop spans 14 amino acids. Here the CDR3 reads CASSVSGGYNEQFF. CDR3 DNA: TGCGCCAGCAGTGTTAGCGGAGGGTACAATGAGCAGTTCTTC.

This clone was seen a single time. The chain has TRBV7-9 and TRBJ1-6; a possible D gene is TRBD1 (5 bases). V was clipped by 5 bases and J by 5 bases, with 10 bases between them. The CDR3 extends over 14 amino acids. Germline assignment: CDR1 SEHNR and CDR2 FQNEAQ (reference sequence). CDR3 sequence reads: CASSTTGHNSPLHF. DNA of the CDR3: TGTGCCAGCAGCACCACAGGCCATAATTCACCCCTCCACTTT.

The rearrangement links TRBV4-2 to TRBJ1-1; 8 positions match TRBD1. V lost 0 bases and J lost 10; bases outside the gene matches: 4. Per the germline V gene, CDR1 is LGHNA and CDR2 is YNFKEQ. CDR3 length: 13 amino acids. The CDR3 is CASSQDRGLVAFF. In DNA, the CDR3 is TGTGCCAGCAGCCAAGACAGGGGGCTTGTAGCTTTCTTT.

The chain joins TRBV30 to TRBJ2-7; 7 bases are a match to TRBD2. After removal of 4 bases from V and 6 bases from J, the junction contained 15 bases not matched to a gene. The CDR3 totals 15 residues. CDR1 and CDR2 from the germline V gene are GTSNPN and SVGIG (reference sequence). The chain's CDR3 is CAWTPSWASGREQYF. CDR3 sequence (DNA): TGTGCCTGGACGCCGTCGTGGGCTAGCGGTCGCGAGCAGTACTTC.

This chain uses TRBV14 with TRBJ2-1, with TRBD2 matching 8 bases. After removal of 10 bases from V and 7 bases from J, the junction contained 6 bases not matched to a gene. Germline V gene sequence: CDR1 SGHDN, CDR2 FVKESK. The CDR3 runs 12 residues. CDR3 amino acids: CATAAGVNEQFF. The CDR3 nucleotides are TGTGCCACCGCAGCGGGAGTGAATGAGCAGTTCTTC.

This chain links TRBV28 with TRBJ1-2, with TRBD1 matching 10 bases. CDR3 length: 16 amino acids. Germline V gene data show CDR1 as MDHEN and CDR2 as SYDVKM. The V and J ends lost 1 base and 4 bases, in that order; junction bases with no gene match: 6. The CDR3 region is CASSLFKGQGFYGYTF. The CDR3, as DNA: TGTGCCAGCAGTTTATTTAAGGGACAGGGGTTCTATGGCTACACCTTC.

This clone was seen a few times. The rearrangement joins TRBV18 to TRBJ2-3; 10 nucleotides match TRBD1. This CDR3 contains 19 residues. Germline CDR1 and CDR2: KGHSH and LQKENI. V lost 4 bases and J lost 2; bases outside the gene matches: 15. The DNA of the CDR3 is TGTGCCAGCTCACTTACCGGGACAGGGGCCTCAATAACCACAGATACGCAGTATTTT. This codes for CASSLTGTGASITTDTQYF.

The J gene is TRBJ1-2, the V gene TRBV5-1, with D hard to call. Germline-derived CDR1 and CDR2 are SGHRS and YFSETQ. The CDR3 length is 13 residues. V was cut by 0 bases and J by 8 bases, with 11 bases left in between. Written as DNA, the CDR3 is TGCGCCAGCAGCTTGGACCAGCTAGACGGCTACACCTTC. Translated, it gives CASSLDQLDGYTF.

This rearrangement joins TRBV4-2 to TRBJ2-6, with 11 bases lining up with TRBD1. V lost 0 bases to trimming and J lost 0 bases; unmatched junction nucleotides: 4. This CDR3 spans 19 amino acids. Germline V lookup: CDR1 LGHNA, CDR2 YNFKEQ. CDR3: CASSQDPGTGGSGANVLTF. The CDR3, as DNA: TGTGCCAGCAGCCAAGATCCCGGGACAGGGGGCTCTGGGGCCAACGTCCTGACTTTC.

Regarding this clone: One junction end disagrees with the germline gene, perhaps due to a read error. J is TRBJ2-1 and V is TRBV7-7; 10 bases line up with TRBD1. CDR1 SSHAT and CDR2 FNYEAQ come from the germline V gene (reference sequence). The CDR3 consists of 16 residues. CDR3 loop: CASSLAGTGVGNEQFF. The CDR3 coding sequence is TGTGCTAGCAGCTTAGCCGGGACAGGGGTGGGAAATGAGCAGTTCTTC. Complete variable domain (other parts from reference TRBV7-7 and TRBJ2-1): GAGVSQSPRYKVTKRGQDVTLRCDPISSHATLYWYQQALGQGPEFLTYFNYEAQPDKSGLPSDRFSAERPEGSISTLTIQRTEQRDSAMYRCASSLAGTGVGNEQFFGPGTRLTVL.

The J gene is TRBJ1-5, the V gene TRBV28, with 7 bases aligning to TRBD1. Germline lookup yields CDR1 MDHEN and CDR2 SYDVKM. CDR3 length: 16 residues. J gave up 4 bases and V 2 bases, and 8 bases lay outside the gene matches. Here the CDR3 reads CASSLRENRGNQPQHF. The CDR3 region has the DNA TGTGCCAGCAGTTTAAGGGAAAACAGGGGAAATCAGCCCCAGCATTTT.

The chain links TRBV27 to TRBJ2-1, with 11 bases matching TRBD2. CDR1 is MNHEY and CDR2 is SMNVEV in the germline V gene (reference sequence). The CDR3 extends over 17 amino acids. With V trimmed by 5 bases and J by 2 bases, 8 bases remained unmatched. The CDR3, as DNA: TGTGCCAGCAGTCTAACCGCTAGCGGGAGGACCTACAATGAGCAGTTCTTC. Protein product: CASSLTASGRTYNEQFF.

The chain has TRBV28 and TRBJ1-2; 7 bases fit TRBD1. The CDR3 is 12 amino acids. Germline values: CDR1 MDHEN, CDR2 SYDVKM. The trim removed 3 bases at V and 12 bases at J, leaving 7 bases unmatched. As DNA, the CDR3 is TGTGCCAGCAGTTTGGACAGGAGGAGCGACACCTTC. It encodes CASSLDRRSDTF.